This T cell receptor beta chain is from a study of human T cells and chemical hapten exposure. Whole-study findings and limits: TCRs at a frequency above 1 in 1000 stayed unchanged with DPC sensitization. Counts of TCRs expanded at PT1 correlated positively with patch test score.

With regard to this clonotype: The antigen remains unidentified. One base away lies a much larger clone, so this may be a sequencing read error.

The sample's time point: patch test 2, 6 weeks after DPC sensitization. This sample's treatment: therapeutic diphenylcyclopropenone sensitization with weekly scalp DPC. In the authors' methods: From approximately 25,000 to 650,000 TCRs were found per sample, with a median of 95,638. MiXCR was run by TCRdb on the RACE reads, yielding one entry per CDR3 protein. These V and J calls originate from TCRdb's pipeline instead of the authors' own analysis. This sample has about 81,000 distinct CDR3 sequences, with 10% to 13% found just once. The V gene lost 4 bases and the J gene lost 8 bases, with 21 bases spanning the gap. This CDR3 comprises 15 residues. Germline CDR1 and CDR2: SGHKS and YYEKEE (reference sequence).

The receptor's source is a woman aged 25 to 45 with alopecia areata. Some clones in this sample may be carry-over from other donors' samples. The sample consisted of whole blood, taken in connection with sensitization to the hapten diphenylcyclopropenone (DPC). The rearrangement links TRBV5-5 to TRBJ1-1; D uncertain. The CDR3 region has the DNA TGTGCCAGCAGCCTTACATGGAGTGGATGGATAGAAGCTTTCTTT. Amino acid sequence: CASSLTWSGWIEAFF.